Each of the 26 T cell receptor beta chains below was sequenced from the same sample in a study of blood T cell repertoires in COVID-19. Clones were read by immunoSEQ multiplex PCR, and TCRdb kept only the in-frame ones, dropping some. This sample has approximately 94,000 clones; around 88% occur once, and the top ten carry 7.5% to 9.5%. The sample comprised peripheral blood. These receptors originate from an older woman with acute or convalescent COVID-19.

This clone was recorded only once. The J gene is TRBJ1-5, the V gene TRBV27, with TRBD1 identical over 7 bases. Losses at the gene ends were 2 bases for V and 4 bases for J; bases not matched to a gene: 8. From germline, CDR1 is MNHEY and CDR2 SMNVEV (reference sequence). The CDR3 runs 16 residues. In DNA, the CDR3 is TGTGCCAGCAGTTTAAGATCAGGACAGGAGAATCAGCCCCAGCATTTT. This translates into CASSLRSGQENQPQHF.

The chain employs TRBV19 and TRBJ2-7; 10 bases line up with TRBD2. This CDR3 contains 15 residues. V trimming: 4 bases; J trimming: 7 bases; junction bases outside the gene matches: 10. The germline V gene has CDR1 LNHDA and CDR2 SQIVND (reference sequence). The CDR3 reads CASSRPGLAPDEQYF. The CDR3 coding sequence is TGTGCCAGTAGTAGACCGGGACTAGCGCCTGATGAGCAGTACTTC.

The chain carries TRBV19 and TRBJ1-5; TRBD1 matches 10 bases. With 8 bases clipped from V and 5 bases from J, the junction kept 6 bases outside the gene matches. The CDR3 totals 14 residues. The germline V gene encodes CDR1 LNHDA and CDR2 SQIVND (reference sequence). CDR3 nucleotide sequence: TGTGCCAGTCGACGGGACAGGGGATATCAGCCCCAGCATTTT. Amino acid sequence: CASRRDRGYQPQHF.

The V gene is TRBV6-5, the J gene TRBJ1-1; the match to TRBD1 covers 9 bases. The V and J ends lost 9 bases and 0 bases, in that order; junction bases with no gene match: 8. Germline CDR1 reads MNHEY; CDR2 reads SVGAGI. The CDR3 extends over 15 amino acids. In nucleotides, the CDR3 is TGTGCCAGTAACTCCAGACAGGGGGTGAACACTGAAGCTTTCTTT. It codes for CASNSRQGVNTEAFF.

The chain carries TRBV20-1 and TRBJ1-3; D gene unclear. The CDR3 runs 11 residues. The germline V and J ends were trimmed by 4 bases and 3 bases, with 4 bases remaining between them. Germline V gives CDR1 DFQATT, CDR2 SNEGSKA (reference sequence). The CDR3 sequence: CSATNGNTIYF. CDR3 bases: TGCAGTGCTACCAATGGAAACACCATATATTTT.

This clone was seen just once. CDR3: CASSWTGSRSYTF. The CDR3 DNA reads TGCGCCAGCAGCTGGACAGGGAGTAGGAGCTACACCTTC. The chain is built from TRBV5-1 and TRBJ1-2, with 8 nucleotides matching TRBD1. In germline, CDR1 is SGHRS, CDR2 YFSETQ. CDR3 size: 13 residues. V shed 3 bases and J 9 bases; nucleotides not matched to a gene: 7.

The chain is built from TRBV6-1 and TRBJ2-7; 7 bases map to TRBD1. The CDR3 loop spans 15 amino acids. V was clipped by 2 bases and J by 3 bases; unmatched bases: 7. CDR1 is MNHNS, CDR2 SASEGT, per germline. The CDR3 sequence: CASSETPGQFYEQYF. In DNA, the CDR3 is TGTGCCAGCAGTGAAACGCCGGGACAGTTCTACGAGCAGTACTTC.

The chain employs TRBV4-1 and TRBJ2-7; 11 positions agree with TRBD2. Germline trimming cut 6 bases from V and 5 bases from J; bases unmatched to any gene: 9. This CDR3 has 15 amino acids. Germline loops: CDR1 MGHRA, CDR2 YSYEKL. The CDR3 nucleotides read TGCGCCAGCAGAGAAACTAGCGGGAGTATCAACGAGCAGTACTTC. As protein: CASRETSGSINEQYF.

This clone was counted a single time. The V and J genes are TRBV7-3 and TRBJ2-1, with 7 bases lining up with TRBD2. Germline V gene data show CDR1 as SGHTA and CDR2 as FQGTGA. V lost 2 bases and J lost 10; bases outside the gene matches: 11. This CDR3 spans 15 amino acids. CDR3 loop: CASSLFAGEGREQFF. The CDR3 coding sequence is TGTGCCAGCAGCTTATTCGCCGGGGAGGGTCGAGAGCAGTTCTTC.

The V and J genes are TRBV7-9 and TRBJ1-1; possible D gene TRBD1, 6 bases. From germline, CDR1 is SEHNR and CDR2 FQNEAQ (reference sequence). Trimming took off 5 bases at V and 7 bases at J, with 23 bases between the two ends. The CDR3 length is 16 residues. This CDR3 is CASSPLGRGKDVEAFF. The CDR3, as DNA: TGTGCCAGCAGCCCCCTGGGCAGGGGTAAGGATGTTGAAGCTTTCTTT.

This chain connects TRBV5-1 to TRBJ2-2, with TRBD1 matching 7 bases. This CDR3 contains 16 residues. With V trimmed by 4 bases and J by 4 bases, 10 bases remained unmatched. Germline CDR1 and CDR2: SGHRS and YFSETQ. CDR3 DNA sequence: TGCGCCAGCAGCCCGGGCATGACAGGGCGCACCGGGGAGCTGTTTTTT. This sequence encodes CASSPGMTGRTGELFF.

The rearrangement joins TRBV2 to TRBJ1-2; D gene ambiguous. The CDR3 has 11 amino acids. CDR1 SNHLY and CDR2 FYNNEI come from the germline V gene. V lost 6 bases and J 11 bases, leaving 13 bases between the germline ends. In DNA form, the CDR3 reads TGTGCCAGCAGATCTGGACTGAGTTACACCTTC. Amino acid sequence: CASRSGLSYTF.

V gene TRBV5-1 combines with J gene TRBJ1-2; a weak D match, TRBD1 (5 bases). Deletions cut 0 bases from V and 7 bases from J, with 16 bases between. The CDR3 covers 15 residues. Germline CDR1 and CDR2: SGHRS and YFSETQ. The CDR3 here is CASSLERGGVGGYTF. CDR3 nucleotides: TGCGCCAGCAGCTTGGAACGGGGGGGAGTAGGTGGCTACACCTTC.

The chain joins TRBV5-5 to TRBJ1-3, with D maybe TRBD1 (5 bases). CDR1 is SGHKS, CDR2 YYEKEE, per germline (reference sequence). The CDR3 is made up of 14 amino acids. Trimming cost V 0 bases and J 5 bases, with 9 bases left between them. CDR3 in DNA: TGTGCCAGCAGCTTGGAGGAGGGACGAAACACCATATATTTT. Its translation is CASSLEEGRNTIYF. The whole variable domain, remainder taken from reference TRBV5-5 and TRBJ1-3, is DAGVTQSPTHLIKTRGQQVTLRCSPISGHKSVSWYQQVLGQGPQFIFQYYEKEERGRGNFPDRFSARQFPNYSSELNVNALLLGDSALYLCASSLEEGRNTIYFGEGSWLTVV.

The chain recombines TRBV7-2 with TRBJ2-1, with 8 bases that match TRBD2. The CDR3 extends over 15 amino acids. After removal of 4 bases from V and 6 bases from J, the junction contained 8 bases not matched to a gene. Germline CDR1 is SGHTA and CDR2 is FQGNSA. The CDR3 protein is CASSSTSEALNEQFF. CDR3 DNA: TGTGCCAGCAGCTCGACTAGCGAAGCTCTCAATGAGCAGTTCTTC.

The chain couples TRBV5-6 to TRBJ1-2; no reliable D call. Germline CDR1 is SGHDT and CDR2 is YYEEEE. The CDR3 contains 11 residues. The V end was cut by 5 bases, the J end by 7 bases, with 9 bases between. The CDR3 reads CASSYSTGYTF. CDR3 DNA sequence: TGTGCCAGCAGTTACAGTACTGGCTACACCTTC.

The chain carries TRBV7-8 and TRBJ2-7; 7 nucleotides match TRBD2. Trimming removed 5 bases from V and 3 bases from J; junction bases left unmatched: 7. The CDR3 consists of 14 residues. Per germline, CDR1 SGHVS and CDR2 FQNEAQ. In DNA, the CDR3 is TGTGCCAGCAGCGTCGGGACTACCATCTACGAGCAGTACTTC. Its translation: CASSVGTTIYEQYF.

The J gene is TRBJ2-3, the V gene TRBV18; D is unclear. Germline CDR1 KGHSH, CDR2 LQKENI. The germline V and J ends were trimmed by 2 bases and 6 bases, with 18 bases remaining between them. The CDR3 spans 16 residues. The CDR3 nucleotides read TGTGCCAGCTCACCAGTAGGCGACAAACGGTCTGATACGCAGTATTTT. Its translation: CASSPVGDKRSDTQYF. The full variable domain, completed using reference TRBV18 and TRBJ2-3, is NAGVMQNPRHLVRRRGQEARLRCSPMKGHSHVYWYRQLPEEGLKFMVYLQKENIIDESGMPKERFSAEFPKEGPSILRIQQVVRGDSAAYFCASSPVGDKRSDTQYFGPGTRLTVL.

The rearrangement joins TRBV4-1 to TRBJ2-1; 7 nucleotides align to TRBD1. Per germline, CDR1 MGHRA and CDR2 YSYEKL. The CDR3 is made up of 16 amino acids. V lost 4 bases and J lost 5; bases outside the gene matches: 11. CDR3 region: CASSRRLTGTNNEQFF. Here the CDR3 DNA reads TGCGCCAGCAGCCGCCGCTTGACAGGGACAAACAATGAGCAGTTCTTC.

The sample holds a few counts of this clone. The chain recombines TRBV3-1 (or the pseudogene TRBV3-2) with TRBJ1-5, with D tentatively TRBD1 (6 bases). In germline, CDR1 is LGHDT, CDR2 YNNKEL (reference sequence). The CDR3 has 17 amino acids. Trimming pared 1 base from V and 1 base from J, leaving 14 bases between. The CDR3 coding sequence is TGTGCCAGCAGCCAAGGTTACGGACAGAGAAGCAATCAGCCCCAGCATTTT. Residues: CASSQGYGQRSNQPQHF.

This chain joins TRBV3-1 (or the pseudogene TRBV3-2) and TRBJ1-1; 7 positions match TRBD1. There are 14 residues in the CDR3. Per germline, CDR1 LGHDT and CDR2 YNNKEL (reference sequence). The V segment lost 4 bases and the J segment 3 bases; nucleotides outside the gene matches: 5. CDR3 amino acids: CASSPLTGDTEAFF. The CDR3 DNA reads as TGTGCCAGCAGCCCCCTCACAGGGGACACTGAAGCTTTCTTT.

The CDR3 loop reads CATGDRDHQPQHF. The CDR3 DNA follows: TGTGCCACCGGAGACAGGGACCATCAGCCCCAGCATTTT. The gene calls are TRBV19 and TRBJ1-5, with 7 bases identical to TRBD1. The V gene's germline CDR1 is LNHDA and CDR2 SQIVND (reference sequence). The trim removed 10 bases at V and 5 bases at J, leaving 8 bases unmatched. The CDR3 length is 13 residues.

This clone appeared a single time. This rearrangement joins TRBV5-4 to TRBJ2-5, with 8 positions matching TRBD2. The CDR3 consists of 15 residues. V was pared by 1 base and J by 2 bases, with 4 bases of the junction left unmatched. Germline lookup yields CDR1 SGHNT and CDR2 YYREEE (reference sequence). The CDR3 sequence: CASSLWVAGQETQYF. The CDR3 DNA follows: TGTGCCAGCAGCTTGTGGGTAGCGGGACAAGAGACCCAGTACTTC. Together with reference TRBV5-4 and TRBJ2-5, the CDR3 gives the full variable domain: ETGVTQSPTHLIKTRGQQVTLRCSSQSGHNTVSWYQQALGQGPQFIFQYYREEENGRGNFPPRFSGLQFPNYSSELNVNALELDDSALYLCASSLWVAGQETQYFGPGTRLLVL.

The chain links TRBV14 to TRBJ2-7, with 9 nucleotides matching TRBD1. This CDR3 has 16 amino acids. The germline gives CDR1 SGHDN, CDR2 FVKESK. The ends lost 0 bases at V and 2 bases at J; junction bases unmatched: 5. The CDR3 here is CASSQDAWTGAYEQYF. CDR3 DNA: TGTGCCAGCAGCCAAGATGCCTGGACAGGGGCCTACGAGCAGTACTTC.

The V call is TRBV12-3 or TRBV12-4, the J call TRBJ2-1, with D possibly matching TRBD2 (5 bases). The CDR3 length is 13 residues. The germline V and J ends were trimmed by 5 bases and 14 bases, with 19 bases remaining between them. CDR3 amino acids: CASSPNVATLEFF. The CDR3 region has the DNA TGTGCCAGCAGTCCAAACGTAGCGACCCTGGAGTTCTTC.

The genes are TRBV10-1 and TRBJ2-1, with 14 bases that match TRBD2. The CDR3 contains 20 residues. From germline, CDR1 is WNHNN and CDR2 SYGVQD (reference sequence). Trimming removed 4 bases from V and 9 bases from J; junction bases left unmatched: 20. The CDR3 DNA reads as TGCGCCAGCAGTGGGGGGTGGAGGGGCACCGGGACTAGCGGGAGTGTTGAGCAGTTCTTC. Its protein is CASSGGWRGTGTSGSVEQFF.